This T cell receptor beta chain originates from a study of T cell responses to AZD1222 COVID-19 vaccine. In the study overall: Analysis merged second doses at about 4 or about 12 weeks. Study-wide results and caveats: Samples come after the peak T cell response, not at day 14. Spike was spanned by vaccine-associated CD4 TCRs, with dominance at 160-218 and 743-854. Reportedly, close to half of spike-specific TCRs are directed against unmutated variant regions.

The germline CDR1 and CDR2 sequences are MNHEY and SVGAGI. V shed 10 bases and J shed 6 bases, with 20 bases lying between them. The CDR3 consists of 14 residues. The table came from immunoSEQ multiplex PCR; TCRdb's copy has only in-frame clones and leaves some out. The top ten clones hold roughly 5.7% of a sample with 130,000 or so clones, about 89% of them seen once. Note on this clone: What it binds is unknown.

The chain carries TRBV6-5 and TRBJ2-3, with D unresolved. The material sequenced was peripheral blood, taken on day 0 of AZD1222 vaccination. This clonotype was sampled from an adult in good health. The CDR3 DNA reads TGTGCCACCATGAGGAGTATAGCAAGTGATACGCAGTATTTT. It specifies CATMRSIASDTQYF.